These 14 T cell receptor beta chains originate from one sample sequenced in a study of T cell responses to AZD1222 COVID-19 vaccine. The repertoire was sequenced with immunoSEQ multiplex PCR; TCRdb's copy has only in-frame clones and lacks some. The table records 130,000 or so clones, about nine tenths of them present only once. The sample here was peripheral blood, taken on day 0 of AZD1222 vaccination. The receptors stem from an adult in good health.

The chain combines TRBV15 with TRBJ1-2; D not resolved. From germline, CDR1 is LNHNV and CDR2 YYDKDF (reference sequence). V lost 0 bases to trimming and J lost 8 bases, with 16 bases between them. The CDR3 spans 15 residues. As DNA, the CDR3 is TGTGCCACCAGCAGAGATGAGTGGAGTACTGGGGGCTACACCTTC. Its protein is CATSRDEWSTGGYTF. Full variable domain (outside the CDR3, taken from reference TRBV15 and TRBJ1-2): DAMVIQNPRYQVTQFGKPVTLSCSQTLNHNVMYWYQQKSSQAPKLLFHYYDKDFNNEADTPDNFQSRRPNTSFCFLDIRSPGLGDTAMYLCATSRDEWSTGGYTFGSGTRLTVV.

V and J are TRBV21-1 and TRBJ2-1. TRBV21-1 is flagged as a pseudogene. The CDR3 extends over 13 amino acids. DNA of the CDR3: TGTGCCAGCAGACAAGAACGGGGGCGTGAGCCGTTCTTC. Translating gives CASRQERGREPFF.

The J gene is TRBJ1-4, the V gene TRBV7-2; possibly TRBD1 for D (5 bases). Germline V gene sequence: CDR1 SGHTA, CDR2 FQGNSA. This CDR3 comprises 15 residues. Trimming removed 5 bases at V and 4 bases at J, with 14 bases between. CDR3 nucleotides: TGTGCCAGCAGCCTGACGGGGACGGATAATGAAAAACTGTTTTTT. This encodes CASSLTGTDNEKLFF. The full variable domain, rest sourced from reference TRBV7-2 and TRBJ1-4, is GAGVSQSPSNKVTEKGKDVELRCDPISGHTALYWYRQSLGQGLEFLIYFQGNSAPDKSGLPSDRFSAERTGGSVSTLTIQRTQQEDSAVYLCASSLTGTDNEKLFFGSGTQLSVL.

The rearrangement joins TRBV5-1 to TRBJ1-2, with TRBD1 identical over 8 bases. With V trimmed by 0 bases and J by 8 bases, 6 bases remained unmatched. The CDR3 is made up of 14 amino acids. Germline values: CDR1 SGHRS, CDR2 YFSETQ. The DNA of the CDR3 is TGCGCCAGCAGCTTGGGTGGACAGGGTGGAGGCTACACCTTC. Translation: CASSLGGQGGGYTF.

This clone occurred once. The gene calls are TRBV18 and TRBJ1-4; no reliable D call. The CDR3 spans 16 residues. The V and J ends lost 1 base and 0 bases respectively, with 9 bases between them. In germline, CDR1 is KGHSH, CDR2 LQKENI. CDR3 residues: CASSPQPGATNEKLFF. The CDR3 DNA sequence: TGTGCCAGCTCACCACAGCCGGGAGCAACTAATGAAAAACTGTTTTTT.

The chain employs TRBV28 and TRBJ2-7, with 7 bases lining up with TRBD1. The CDR3 is 15 amino acids. The germline gives CDR1 MDHEN, CDR2 SYDVKM. The V and J ends lost 2 bases and 3 bases, in that order; junction bases with no gene match: 7. The CDR3 DNA sequence: TGTGCCAGCAGTTTAACAACAGGGGTCGACTACGAGCAGTACTTC. This gives the protein CASSLTTGVDYEQYF.

This chain uses TRBV20-1 with TRBJ2-1; D is undetermined. The germline gives CDR1 DFQATT, CDR2 SNEGSKA (reference sequence). The CDR3 length is 11 residues. V was shortened by 6 bases and J by 5 bases, with 8 bases between the two germline ends. The CDR3 DNA is TGCAGTGCCTCGGGCAACAATGAGCAGTTCTTC. This translates into CSASGNNEQFF.

The chain has TRBV5-1 and TRBJ1-4, with 7 bases fitting TRBD1. The ends lost 4 bases at V and 0 bases at J; junction bases unmatched: 3. CDR3 length equals 15 residues. The germline CDR1 and CDR2 sequences are SGHRS and YFSETQ. CDR3 residues: CASSGGTATNEKLFF. In DNA, the CDR3 is TGCGCCAGCAGCGGAGGGACAGCAACTAATGAAAAACTGTTTTTT.

There are a few counts of this clone. The V call is TRBV4-3, the J call TRBJ1-3; D remains unclear. Between the trimmed V and J ends, which lost 0 bases and 1 base, there was a span of 7 bases. Germline values: CDR1 LGHNA, CDR2 YSLEER. CDR3 length: 15 amino acids. CDR3 protein: CASSQDTGSGNTIYF. As DNA, the CDR3 is TGCGCCAGCAGCCAAGATACGGGGTCTGGAAACACCATATATTTT.

V is TRBV7-8 and J is TRBJ1-5; possibly TRBD1 for D (5 bases). The CDR3 extends over 13 amino acids. CDR1 is SGHVS, CDR2 FQNEAQ, per germline. Trimming left V 5 bases short and J 6 bases short, with 11 bases between. The chain's CDR3 is CASSRRTGQPQHF. CDR3 DNA sequence: TGTGCCAGCAGCCGACGAACAGGTCAGCCCCAGCATTTT.

The chain couples TRBV30 to TRBJ1-1; D remains ambiguous. CDR1 is GTSNPN and CDR2 is SVGIG in the germline V gene (reference sequence). The CDR3 is 11 residues long. V was pared by 1 base and J by 9 bases, with 9 bases between. CDR3: CAWSGQPKAFF. CDR3 bases: TGTGCCTGGAGTGGGCAACCCAAAGCTTTCTTT.

V gene TRBV5-1 combines with J gene TRBJ1-6; 7 nucleotides match TRBD1. The V and J ends lost 4 bases and 5 bases, in that order; junction bases with no gene match: 0. The germline CDR1 and CDR2 sequences are SGHRS and YFSETQ. The CDR3 is 13 amino acids. CDR3 sequence: CASSGTDNSPLHF. CDR3 nucleotide sequence: TGCGCCAGCAGCGGGACAGATAATTCACCCCTCCACTTT. The full variable domain, rest sourced from reference TRBV5-1 and TRBJ1-6, is KAGVTQTPRYLIKTRGQQVTLSCSPISGHRSVSWYQQTPGQGLQFLFEYFSETQRNKGNFPGRFSGRQFSNSRSEMNVSTLELGDSALYLCASSGTDNSPLHFGNGTRLTVT.

This clone appeared a single time. This chain uses TRBV7-9 with TRBJ1-1; TRBD1 matches at 8 bases. Germline V lookup: CDR1 SEHNR, CDR2 FQNEAQ (reference sequence). The V segment lost 6 bases and the J segment 6 bases; nucleotides outside the gene matches: 3. CDR3 size: 12 residues. CDR3 amino acids: CASSPGGPEAFF. The CDR3 DNA follows: TGTGCCAGCAGTCCAGGGGGCCCTGAAGCTTTCTTT.

The chain couples TRBV12-5 to TRBJ1-5; TRBD1 might be the D (6 bases). The CDR3 length is 15 residues. Germline assignment: CDR1 LGHNT and CDR2 FRNRAP. V shed 1 base and J shed 9 bases, with 16 bases lying between them. CDR3 DNA: TGTGCTAGTGGTTTGGGGAAGGGGGGGGTTCGGCCCCAGCATTTT. Its translation is CASGLGKGGVRPQHF.